This T cell receptor beta chain was sequenced for a study of shared clonotypes between healthy human individuals. Findings and caveats of the study: Incomplete sequencing of sorted subsets was indicated by rarefaction despite large depth. Generation probability values for non-shared clonotypes were lower than those for clonotypes shared by all four donors. Sharing of clonotypes among donors was expected to vary with sequencing depth.

Comment on this clone: Its specificity is unknown.

Trimming cost V 3 bases and J 4 bases; bases outside gene matches: 8. The CDR3 contains 16 residues. CDR1 is SGHNT, CDR2 YYREEE, per germline (reference sequence). Per the study methods: ImmunoSEQ only sent back junction sequences with no quality scores, so filtering was done differently. Produced via immunoSEQ multiplex PCR; TCRdb's table is partial and in-frame only. The DNA was the basis for D and trimming; V, J and clone size are from that table. In the table there are around 1.1 million clones, around 78% of which are singletons. The genes are TRBV5-4 and TRBJ2-2; 8 nucleotides agree with TRBD1. The source is a man aged 18 to 30 in good health. Some clones in this sample may be carry-over from other donors' samples. Sequenced sample: memory CD4+ T cells from PBMCs. Sample subset: CD45RA-negative fraction. The DNA for the CDR3 is TGTGCCAGCAGCTCACCGACAGGGGTGGTCACCGGGGAGCTGTTTTTT. This codes for CASSSPTGVVTGELFF.